The present entry profiles one T cell receptor (beta chain) with its context. Its antigen is as yet unknown. A split of CD4+ cells into CD45RA+ naive and CD45RA-negative memory subsets was performed. This record comes from a study of shared clonotypes between healthy human individuals. Study outcomes and limitations: Non-shared clonotypes displayed generation probabilities falling below those of clonotypes present in all four donors. Researchers sampled blood only, noting tissue repertoires likely differ. The authors expected sequencing depth to affect clonotype sharing among donors.

The data were produced by immunoSEQ multiplex PCR, yet TCRdb's version contains in-frame clones alone and is incomplete. The table shows around 700,000 clones, with more than 70% occurring only once. The CDR3 spans 13 residues. J was trimmed by 5 bases and V by 10 bases; bases with no gene match: 5. Germline CDR1 reads LNHDA; CDR2 reads SQIVND (reference sequence). Input material: memory CD4+ T cells sorted from blood. This sample's subset: CD45RA-negative fraction. The rearrangement uses TRBV19 and TRBJ2-3; 11 bases are shared with TRBD1. The receptor's source is a woman aged 25 to 45 in good health. CDR3 protein: CATSGTGGDTQYF. CDR3 nucleotides: TGTGCCACGTCCGGGACAGGGGGAGATACGCAGTATTTT. Full variable domain (remainder filled in from reference TRBV19 and TRBJ2-3): DGGITQSPKYLFRKEGQNVTLSCEQNLNHDAMYWYRQDPGQGLRLIYYSQIVNDFQKGDIAEGYSVSREKKESFPLTVTSAQKNPTAFYLCATSGTGGDTQYFGPGTRLTVL.